This TCR beta chain originates from a study of T cells in Graves' hyperthyroidism and ophthalmopathy. Findings and limits, study-wide: Separating ophthalmopathy from stable hyperthyroidism was achieved by a 13 V-J model.

The investigators amplified TCR beta CDR3 regions from RNA transcripts. During a first-round RT-PCR of the TCR CDR3, the HTBI primer set was used. TCRdb re-derived calls from the multiplex PCR reads in MiXCR, one entry per CDR3 protein. This table holds 300,000 to 400,000 distinct CDR3 sequences, 13% found once. V lost 4 bases, J lost 1 base, and 9 bases lay in between. Germline CDR1 is SGDLS and CDR2 is YYNGEE. The CDR3 sequence is 14 residues long. Ten or more counts support this clonotype. Its target is not known. Stable hyperthyroidism: no ophthalmopathy progression over 18 months of follow-up. Criteria for exclusion of patients were uncontrolled infection, other autoimmune disease, pregnancy or lactation. Based on clinical symptoms, serum thyroxine and TRAb, thyroid ultrasound and orbital computed tomography, diagnoses were reached.

This TCR came from a woman aged 18-29 years with Graves' hyperthyroidism. The specimen was blood. This chain joins TRBV9 and TRBJ1-3; D unresolved. The CDR3 DNA reads TGTGCCAGCAGCACGGCGACTTCTGGAAACACCATATATTTT. Its translation is CASSTATSGNTIYF.